The 7 T cell receptor beta chains below come from one sample, sequenced in a study of blood T cells in healthy people across ages. Through a sample-barcoded 5' primer and a J-beta primer mix, a second PCR was run for 7 to 11 cycles. TCRdb itself ran the 5' RACE reads through MiXCR, one entry per CDR3 protein. The profile shows more than 1.4 million distinct CDR3 sequences, roughly 40% of them singletons. Sequencing used blood. Receptors originate from a woman aged 18 to 35 in good health.

The rearrangement links TRBV20-1 to TRBJ2-3; 10 bases are a match to TRBD2. Germline V gene sequence: CDR1 DFQATT, CDR2 SNEGSKA (reference sequence). The CDR3 runs 15 residues. J was trimmed by 0 bases and V by 5 bases; bases with no gene match: 5. In DNA form, the CDR3 reads TGCAGTGCTCCGGGACTAGCGACTAGCACAGATACGCAGTATTTT. It translates to CSAPGLATSTDTQYF.

V usage is TRBV10-3 and J usage is TRBJ2-5, with a tentative D call TRBD2 (6 bases). V was pared by 3 bases and J by 3 bases, with 8 bases between. Germline assignment: CDR1 ENHRY and CDR2 SYGVKD. This CDR3 has 13 residues. DNA of the CDR3: TGTGCCATCAGTGACGGAGGGGAAGAGACCCAGTACTTC. Amino acid sequence: CAISDGGEETQYF.

The V gene is TRBV5-1, the J gene TRBJ2-5; 10 nucleotides agree with TRBD1. The CDR3 length is 16 residues. After removal of 3 bases from V and 5 bases from J, the junction contained 10 bases not matched to a gene. The germline CDR1 and CDR2 sequences are SGHRS and YFSETQ. The CDR3 region is CASSSRQGARWETQYF. CDR3 nucleotides: TGCGCCAGCAGCTCCCGACAGGGGGCGCGATGGGAGACCCAGTACTTC.

The CDR3 protein is CAISESGTGVGESQYF. CDR3 nucleotide sequence: TGTGCCATCAGTGAGTCTGGGACGGGGGTCGGGGAGTCCCAGTACTTC. J is TRBJ2-7 and V is TRBV10-3; a weak D match, TRBD2 (6 bases). The CDR3 runs 16 residues. Germline V CDR1 and CDR2: ENHRY, SYGVKD. The V and J ends lost 0 bases and 10 bases respectively, with 22 bases between them.

The rearrangement uses TRBV2 and TRBJ2-5, with 11 bases fitting TRBD2. The DNA end is a closer match to TRBJ2-7, so the J assignment may be wrong. CDR3 length: 16 residues. Per the germline V gene, CDR1 is SNHLY and CDR2 is FYNNEI. The CDR3 DNA sequence: TGTGCCAGCAGCTTATTCACTAGCGGGGGAACCTACGAGCAGTACTTC. Translating it yields CASSLFTSGGTYEQYF.

The V and J genes are TRBV10-1 and TRBJ2-3; no clear D gene. V was trimmed by 6 bases and J by 5 bases, leaving 18 bases between them. Germline assignment: CDR1 WNHNN and CDR2 SYGVQD (reference sequence). The CDR3 has 15 residues. The CDR3, as DNA: TGCGCCAGCAGCTTCCCCGGGTCGAAAGGAGATACGCAGTATTTT. Translation gives CASSFPGSKGDTQYF.

This clonotype was found a few times. Here the CDR3 DNA reads TGCGCCAGCAGCCAAGAGTGGCGGGAGTATTACCCCGAGCAGTACTTC. This translates into CASSQEWREYYPEQYF. The rearrangement joins TRBV4-1 to TRBJ2-7; 7 bases align to TRBD2. The germline CDR1 and CDR2 sequences are MGHRA and YSYEKL. The V gene end was trimmed by 0 bases and the J gene end by 6 bases; junction bases not matched to a gene: 11. The CDR3 runs to 16 residues.